This T cell receptor (beta chain) was recovered during a study of cytomegalovirus exposure and HLA in healthy donors. General observations from the study: When the data were analyzed later, several of the most significant clusters appeared to be linked to common viral pathogens. Later work found that TCR association rates differed between HLA loci; DRB1 had the most and HLA-C the fewest. The study flagged 150 to 200 TCR beta chains as cytomegalovirus-associated.

Comment on this clone: Its antigen is not identified.

Researchers ran the PCR with 60 Vbeta and 13 Jbeta primers. Sequencing was performed with immunoSEQ multiplex PCR; in TCRdb, only in-frame clones are kept and a portion is missing. The table has 200,000 to 250,000 clones, 70% seen once. There were likely unrecorded immune exposures, though donors were nominally healthy when sampled. The receptor's source is a man aged 40-49 years in good health and CMV-seropositive. The sample comprised PBMCs.

CDR3: CASSVQGIDTDTQYF. CDR3 DNA: TGTGCCAGCAGCGTCCAGGGGATAGACACAGATACGCAGTATTTT. V is TRBV9 and J is TRBJ2-3, with D possibly TRBD1 on 6 matching bases. CDR3 length: 15 amino acids. CDR1 is SGDLS and CDR2 is YYNGEE in the germline V gene. V was cut by 2 bases and J by 2 bases, with 12 bases left in between.